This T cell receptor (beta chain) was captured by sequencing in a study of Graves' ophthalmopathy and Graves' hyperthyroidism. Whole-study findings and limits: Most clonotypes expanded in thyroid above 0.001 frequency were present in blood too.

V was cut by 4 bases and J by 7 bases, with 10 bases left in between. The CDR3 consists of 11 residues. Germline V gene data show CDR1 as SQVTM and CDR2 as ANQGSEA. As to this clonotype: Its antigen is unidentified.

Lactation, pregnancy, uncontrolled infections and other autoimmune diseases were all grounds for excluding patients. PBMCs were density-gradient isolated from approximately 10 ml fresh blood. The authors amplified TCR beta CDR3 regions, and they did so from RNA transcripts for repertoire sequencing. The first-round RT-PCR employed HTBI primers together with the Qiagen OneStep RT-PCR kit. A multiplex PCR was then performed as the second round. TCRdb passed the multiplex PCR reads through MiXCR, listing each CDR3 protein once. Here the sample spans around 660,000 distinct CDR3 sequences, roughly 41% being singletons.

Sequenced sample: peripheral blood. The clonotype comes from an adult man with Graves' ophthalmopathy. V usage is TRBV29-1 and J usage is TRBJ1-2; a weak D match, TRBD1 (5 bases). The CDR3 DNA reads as TGCAGCGTTGGAGCGGGGACTGGCTACACCTTC. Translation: CSVGAGTGYTF.